Listed here are 21 T cell receptor beta chains from one sample, sequenced in a study of blood T cell repertoires in COVID-19. Libraries were prepared by immunoSEQ multiplex PCR; TCRdb keeps only in-frame clonotypes and omits some of them. Here the sample spans tens of thousands of clones, around 86% being singletons. The sample consisted of peripheral blood. These receptors originate from a man in his forties with acute or convalescent COVID-19.

V usage is TRBV9 and J usage is TRBJ2-3; the match to TRBD2 covers 9 bases. The CDR3 contains 19 residues. CDR1 SGDLS and CDR2 YYNGEE come from the germline V gene. V shed 0 bases and J 2 bases; nucleotides not matched to a gene: 13. In nucleotides, the CDR3 is TGTGCCAGCAGCGTAGGAGGCGGTTCTAGCGGGGCGTTCACAGATACGCAGTATTTT. Amino acid sequence: CASSVGGGSSGAFTDTQYF. The full variable domain, its missing parts supplied by reference TRBV9 and TRBJ2-3, is DSGVTQTPKHLITATGQRVTLRCSPRSGDLSVYWYQQSLDQGLQFLIQYYNGEERAKGNILERFSAQQFPDLHSELNLSSLELGDSALYFCASSVGGGSSGAFTDTQYFGPGTRLTVL.

This clone has just a few counts. This chain uses TRBV19 with TRBJ2-7; tentatively, D is TRBD2 (5 bases). CDR3 length: 13 residues. CDR1 is LNHDA and CDR2 is SQIVND in the germline V gene (reference sequence). The V end lost 4 bases, the J end lost 4 bases, and 11 bases lay between the germline ends. DNA of the CDR3: TGTGCCAGTAGTAGCAGCGGCCCTTACGAGCAGTACTTC. Amino acid sequence: CASSSSGPYEQYF.

CDR3 sequence reads: CASTPTGDQPQHF. In nucleotides, the CDR3 is TGTGCCAGCACACCGACGGGGGATCAGCCCCAGCATTTT. The chain has TRBV6-5 and TRBJ1-5; tentatively, D is TRBD1 (5 bases). The CDR3 has 13 amino acids. Germline V gene sequence: CDR1 MNHEY, CDR2 SVGAGI. The germline V and J ends were trimmed by 7 bases and 5 bases, with 12 bases remaining between them.

V gene TRBV6-6 combines with J gene TRBJ1-1; the match to TRBD1 covers 8 bases. With V trimmed by 2 bases and J by 7 bases, 6 bases remained unmatched. Germline assignment: CDR1 MNHNY and CDR2 SVGAGI (reference sequence). The CDR3 has 14 amino acids. CDR3 sequence: CASSYRSGQGEAFF. The CDR3 region has the DNA TGTGCCAGCAGTTACCGTTCCGGACAGGGTGAAGCTTTCTTT.

CDR3: CASKGLAGVSGELFF. The CDR3 DNA reads as TGTGCCAGCAAAGGACTAGCGGGAGTCAGCGGGGAGCTGTTTTTT. The genes are TRBV7-8 and TRBJ2-2; 13 nucleotides line up with TRBD2. The V gene's germline CDR1 is SGHVS and CDR2 FQNEAQ. V was pared by 7 bases and J by 7 bases, with 6 bases of the junction left unmatched. This CDR3 contains 15 residues.

This clone was seen a single time. The J gene is TRBJ1-2, the V gene TRBV3-1 (or the pseudogene TRBV3-2), with D possibly TRBD1 on 5 matching bases. This CDR3 has 16 amino acids. CDR1 and CDR2 (germline): LGHDT, YNNKEL (reference sequence). V dropped 3 bases and J dropped 5 bases, with 19 bases sitting between them. CDR3 nucleotide sequence: TGTGCCAGCAGCCACCTACAGGAAATCAACTCTTATGGCTACACCTTC. Translating it yields CASSHLQEINSYGYTF.

V and J are TRBV2 and TRBJ1-3; D perhaps matches TRBD1 (6 bases). Trimming removed 4 bases from V and 0 bases from J, with 10 bases in between. CDR1 and CDR2 (germline): SNHLY, FYNNEI. The CDR3 is 15 amino acids. The CDR3 reads CASSGTVISGNTIYF. CDR3 sequence (DNA): TGTGCCAGCAGTGGGACAGTAATCTCTGGAAACACCATATATTTT.

This sequence joins TRBV6-6 and TRBJ1-1; D is ambiguous. Trimming removed 4 bases from V and 4 bases from J, with 10 bases in between. CDR1 is MNHNY and CDR2 is SVGAGI in the germline V gene (reference sequence). The CDR3 covers 13 residues. CDR3 residues: CASSSSAGTEAFF. The CDR3 region has the DNA TGTGCCAGCAGTTCCTCAGCGGGCACTGAAGCTTTCTTT.

V is TRBV11-3 and J is TRBJ2-1; 14 bases match TRBD2. V was pared by 5 bases and J by 6 bases, with 3 bases of the junction left unmatched. This CDR3 contains 15 residues. Germline CDR1 is SGHNT and CDR2 is YENEEA. The CDR3 reads CASSETSGRVNEQFF. The CDR3 DNA sequence: TGTGCCAGCAGCGAGACTAGCGGGAGGGTCAATGAGCAGTTCTTC.

The chain employs TRBV24-1 and TRBJ2-5; D is perhaps TRBD1 (6 bases). Trimming cost V 3 bases and J 12 bases, with 19 bases left between them. Germline V gene lookup returns CDR1 KGHDR and CDR2 SFDVKD. CDR3 length: 14 residues. The CDR3 here is CATSDPTNPGAKYF. CDR3 DNA sequence: TGTGCCACCAGTGATCCTACTAATCCAGGGGCTAAGTACTTC.

The chain uses TRBV5-6 and TRBJ1-3; D remains unclear. Germline CDR1 is SGHDT and CDR2 is YYEEEE. This CDR3 is 16 amino acids long. Trimming removed 4 bases at V and 1 base at J, with 15 bases between. The chain's CDR3 is CASSPWGGRSGNTIYF. The CDR3 bases are TGTGCCAGCAGCCCTTGGGGAGGCCGGTCTGGAAACACCATATATTTT.

This clone has a handful of counts. The chain recombines TRBV2 with TRBJ1-5; 7 nucleotides align to TRBD1. The CDR3 covers 13 residues. Germline loops: CDR1 SNHLY, CDR2 FYNNEI. V was pared by 5 bases and J by 6 bases, with 4 bases of the junction left unmatched. CDR3 amino acids: CASSSDRVQPQHF. The CDR3 nucleotides are TGTGCCAGCAGTTCTGACAGGGTTCAGCCCCAGCATTTT.

This chain connects TRBV6-5 to TRBJ2-3; TRBD2 matches 10 bases. CDR1 and CDR2 from the germline V gene are MNHEY and SVGAGI. The CDR3 is made up of 15 amino acids. Trimming cost V 6 bases and J 1 base; bases outside gene matches: 4. The CDR3 sequence is CASRRGLAGTDTQYF. The CDR3 DNA sequence: TGTGCCAGCAGACGTGGACTAGCGGGCACAGATACGCAGTATTTT.

The chain couples TRBV10-3 to TRBJ1-2, with 9 bases identical to TRBD1. The CDR3 is 15 residues long. The V segment lost 2 bases and the J segment 6 bases; nucleotides outside the gene matches: 7. Germline V gene data show CDR1 as ENHRY and CDR2 as SYGVKD. CDR3: CAISEPGQGGDGYTF. The CDR3 bases are TGTGCCATCAGTGAGCCGGGACAGGGAGGGGATGGCTACACCTTC.

The chain recombines TRBV5-6 with TRBJ2-7, with D possibly TRBD2 on 6 matching bases. Trimming took off 4 bases at V and 7 bases at J, with 12 bases between the two ends. The CDR3 is 12 amino acids. The V gene's germline CDR1 is SGHDT and CDR2 YYEEEE. CDR3 amino acids: CASSHLGGEQYF. The CDR3 DNA reads as TGTGCCAGCAGCCACCTGGGGGGAGAGCAGTACTTC.

This clone was recorded once. CDR3: CASSLSPFEETQYF. CDR3 in DNA: TGCGCCAGCAGCTTGTCACCCTTCGAGGAGACCCAGTACTTC. The chain recombines TRBV5-1 with TRBJ2-5, with no clear D. The CDR3 has 14 amino acids. The V and J ends lost 1 base and 5 bases respectively, with 12 bases between them. From germline, CDR1 is SGHRS and CDR2 YFSETQ.

CDR3 sequence reads: CASSTGGAPNQPQHF. DNA of the CDR3: TGTGCCAGCAGCACGGGGGGCGCCCCCAATCAGCCCCAGCATTTT. J is TRBJ1-5 and V is TRBV11-2, with D possibly matching TRBD1 (6 bases). The ends were cut back, 5 bases at V and 3 bases at J, with 14 bases in the middle. Germline-derived CDR1 and CDR2 are SGHAT and FQNNGV. This CDR3 comprises 15 residues.

The chain couples TRBV15 to TRBJ2-2; 16 nucleotides line up with TRBD2. With V trimmed by 6 bases and J by 5 bases, 12 bases remained unmatched. The CDR3 has 19 amino acids. CDR1 and CDR2 from the germline V gene are LNHNV and YYDKDF (reference sequence). The chain's CDR3 is CATRTTGLAGGPVTGELFF. CDR3 nucleotide sequence: TGTGCCACCAGGACAACGGGACTAGCGGGGGGGCCGGTGACCGGGGAGCTGTTTTTT.

The rearrangement uses TRBV11-3 and TRBJ2-1; 12 nucleotides align to TRBD2. J was trimmed by 9 bases and V by 5 bases; bases with no gene match: 8. The germline V gene encodes CDR1 SGHNT and CDR2 YENEEA. The CDR3 length is 15 residues. The CDR3 bases are TGTGCCAGCAGCCAGACTAGCGGGGGCAAGGGTGAGCAGTTCTTC. It specifies CASSQTSGGKGEQFF.

This clone was detected once. The V gene is TRBV7-9, the J gene TRBJ2-2; a weak D match, TRBD2 (5 bases). The CDR3 has 17 residues. Trimming stripped 4 bases from V and 1 base from J, with 16 bases between. Looked up from germline, CDR1 is SEHNR and CDR2 is FQNEAQ (reference sequence). CDR3 coding DNA: TGTGCCAGCAGCTCGGGATCAACCCCGAGGAACACCGGGGAGCTGTTTTTT. It codes for CASSSGSTPRNTGELFF.

In DNA form, the CDR3 reads TGTGCCAGCCGGCCTGCAGGGACAATGTACGAGCAGTACTTC. Translated, it gives CASRPAGTMYEQYF. The chain couples TRBV2 to TRBJ2-7, with D perhaps matching TRBD1 (6 bases). V shed 8 bases and J shed 4 bases, with 18 bases lying between them. CDR1 is SNHLY and CDR2 is FYNNEI in the germline V gene. CDR3 length: 14 residues.